This TCR beta chain is from a study of cytotoxic CD8 clonotypes in ibrutinib-treated CLL. Assay used: immunoSEQ multiplex PCR; TCRdb lists only in-frame clones, some missing. The repertoire consists of over 95,000 clones, with about 53% occurring once and the leading ten covering 37%. V was shortened by 5 bases and J by 3 bases, with 19 bases between the two germline ends. Germline CDR1 reads MDHEN; CDR2 reads SYDVKM. This CDR3 has 16 residues. Points on this clone: Its antigen remains unknown.

Study-wide results and caveats: Clonality went up at ibrutinib response and then declined back toward baseline at progression. Sampling times (in sustained-remission versus progressing patients) were not the same. At baseline, clonality was higher than in age-matched healthy donors and correlated with CD8+ counts.

Cryopreserved PBMCs supplied about 1.8 micrograms of genomic DNA for TCR beta libraries. The chain links TRBV28 to TRBJ2-5; possible D gene TRBD1, 5 bases. The receptor comes from a human donor with chronic lymphocytic leukemia. Sequencing used PBMCs, obtained after 24 months of ibrutinib treatment. This chain's CDR3 is CASSAPGKPEEETQYF. DNA of the CDR3: TGTGCCAGCAGTGCCCCAGGGAAACCCGAGGAAGAGACCCAGTACTTC.